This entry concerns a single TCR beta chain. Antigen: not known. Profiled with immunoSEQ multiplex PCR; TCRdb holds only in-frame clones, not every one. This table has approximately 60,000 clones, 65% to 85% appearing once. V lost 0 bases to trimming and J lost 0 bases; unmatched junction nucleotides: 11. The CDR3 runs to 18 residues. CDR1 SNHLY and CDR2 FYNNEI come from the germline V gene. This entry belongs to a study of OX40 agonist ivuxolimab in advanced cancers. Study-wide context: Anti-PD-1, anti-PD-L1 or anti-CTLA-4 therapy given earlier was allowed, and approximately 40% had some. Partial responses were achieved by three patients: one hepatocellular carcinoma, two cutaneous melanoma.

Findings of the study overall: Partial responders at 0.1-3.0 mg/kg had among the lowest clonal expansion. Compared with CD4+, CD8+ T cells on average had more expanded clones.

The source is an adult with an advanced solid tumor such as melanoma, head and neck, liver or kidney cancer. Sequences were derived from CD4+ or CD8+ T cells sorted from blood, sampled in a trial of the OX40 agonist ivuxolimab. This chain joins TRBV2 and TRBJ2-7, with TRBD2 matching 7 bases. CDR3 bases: TGTGCCAGCAGTGAAGCAGGTGCCCGGCTAGCGGCCTCCTACGAGCAGTACTTC. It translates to CASSEAGARLAASYEQYF.